This entry describes one T cell receptor beta chain. The repertoire was sequenced with immunoSEQ multiplex PCR; TCRdb's copy has only in-frame clones and lacks some. The sample has approximately 130,000 clones, around 77% seen once. The data originate from a study of blood T cell repertoires in COVID-19. The V and J ends lost 4 bases and 3 bases respectively, with 17 bases between them. The CDR3 extends over 15 amino acids. CDR1 is SGHRS, CDR2 YFSETQ, per germline. The clonotype was recovered from a human donor in a cohort sampled during active COVID-19. The specimen was peripheral blood. This chain joins TRBV5-1 and TRBJ2-7; D may be TRBD1 (5 bases). The CDR3 DNA reads as TGCGCCAGCAGCCTCGAATTTGGGGCCTTCTACGAGCAGTACTTC. This codes for CASSLEFGAFYEQYF.